This T cell receptor beta chain was sequenced in a study of blood T cell repertoires in COVID-19. Generated by immunoSEQ multiplex PCR, the TCRdb table keeps only in-frame clones and is missing some. The data contain nearly 50,000 clones, over 65% of them seen just once; the ten biggest clones take up 5.9%. Material for sequencing was peripheral blood. The clonotype was recovered from a woman aged 55-75 years with acute or convalescent COVID-19.

As DNA, the CDR3 is TGTGCCAGCAGCGGACTAGCGGAGATCCAAGAGACCCAGTACTTC. Its protein product is CASSGLAEIQETQYF. The chain couples TRBV27 to TRBJ2-5; 10 positions agree with TRBD2. Germline V gives CDR1 MNHEY, CDR2 SMNVEV (reference sequence). J lost 1 base, V lost 6 bases, and 5 bases had no gene match. CDR3 length: 15 amino acids.